These 17 T cell receptor beta chains share one sample of origin, sequenced in a study of shared clonotypes between healthy human individuals. TCRdb's table, derived via immunoSEQ multiplex PCR, lists solely in-frame clones and lacks some. The sample has under 150,000 clones; more than 65% are singletons. The sequenced material came from memory CD8+ T cells sorted from blood. Subset meaning: CD45RO+ cells pooled with CCR7-negative TemRA cells. The receptors here all came from a woman in her twenties or thirties in good health.

V gene TRBV4-1 combines with J gene TRBJ2-3; possibly TRBD2 for D (6 bases). Trimming shortened V by 3 bases and J by 0 bases, and 7 bases separated the two germline ends. Germline CDR1 is MGHRA and CDR2 is YSYEKL. The CDR3 has 14 residues. CDR3 in amino acids: CASSQLASTDTQYF. For the CDR3, the DNA is TGCGCCAGCAGCCAGCTAGCGAGCACAGATACGCAGTATTTT.

This chain joins TRBV11-2 and TRBJ2-7; D tentatively reads TRBD1 or TRBD2 (5 bases each). Trimming removed 0 bases from V and 4 bases from J, with 13 bases in between. Germline CDR1 and CDR2: SGHAT and FQNNGV. The CDR3 contains 15 residues. The CDR3 DNA sequence: TGTGCCAGCAGCTTAGATTTCTGGGGGAAATACGAGCAGTACTTC. Translated: CASSLDFWGKYEQYF.

This clone came up many times. The chain recombines TRBV18 with TRBJ1-2; maybe TRBD1 (5 bases). This CDR3 contains 14 residues. Per the germline V gene, CDR1 is KGHSH and CDR2 is LQKENI. The V end was cut by 3 bases, the J end by 4 bases, with 12 bases between. This chain's CDR3 is CASSPGGLTYGYTF. The CDR3 DNA reads TGTGCCAGCTCACCCGGGGGACTGACCTATGGCTACACCTTC.

This clone was seen only once. The CDR3 region is CASSSGHQNQPQHF. The CDR3 DNA follows: TGTGCCAGCAGCTCGGGACACCAGAATCAGCCCCAGCATTTT. The chain carries TRBV11-2 and TRBJ1-5; perhaps TRBD1 as D (6 bases). CDR3 length: 14 amino acids. V was trimmed by 4 bases and J by 4 bases, leaving 11 bases between them. CDR1 and CDR2 (germline): SGHAT, FQNNGV.

J is TRBJ2-5 and V is TRBV5-1, with D possibly being TRBD2 (6 bases). TRBJ2-7 explains the end of the DNA better; the J call may be wrong. Per germline, CDR1 SGHRS and CDR2 YFSETQ. The CDR3 has 15 residues. The CDR3 nucleotides are TGCGCCAGCAGCTTGTACGGGGGAGCGGCCTACGAGCAGTACTTC. It codes for CASSLYGGAAYEQYF.

This chain joins TRBV29-1 and TRBJ1-1; D uncertain. This CDR3 is built from 14 residues. Germline assignment: CDR1 SQVTM and CDR2 ANQGSEA. V was pared by 0 bases and J by 1 base, with 9 bases between. The CDR3 DNA reads as TGCAGCGTTGAAGATCCTCGGAAGAACACTGAAGCTTTCTTT. Protein product: CSVEDPRKNTEAFF.

The chain recombines TRBV27 with TRBJ2-2; a weak D match, TRBD2 (6 bases). The ends were cut back, 1 base at V and 1 base at J, with 7 bases in the middle. CDR1 is MNHEY and CDR2 is SMNVEV in the germline V gene (reference sequence). The CDR3 runs 15 residues. CDR3 region: CASSLWDWNTGELFF. Written as DNA, the CDR3 is TGTGCCAGCAGTTTATGGGACTGGAACACCGGGGAGCTGTTTTTT.

The J gene is TRBJ2-5, the V gene TRBV4-1; D is possibly TRBD1 (5 bases). TRBJ2-7 matches the DNA end more closely, so the J call is doubtful. Germline V gene data show CDR1 as MGHRA and CDR2 as YSYEKL. This CDR3 comprises 15 residues. Here the CDR3 reads CASSQVWGAPYEQYF. CDR3 nucleotide sequence: TGCGCCAGCAGCCAAGTATGGGGCGCTCCCTACGAGCAGTACTTC.

V gene TRBV19 combines with J gene TRBJ1-4; the D gene is possibly TRBD1 (5 bases). The V end was cut by 11 bases, the J end by 1 base, with 11 bases between. The CDR3 length is 13 residues. Germline values: CDR1 LNHDA, CDR2 SQIVND (reference sequence). The CDR3: CASSTETNEKLFF. As DNA, the CDR3 is TGTGCCTCCTCGACAGAAACTAATGAAAAACTGTTTTTT.

The chain carries TRBV6-1 and TRBJ2-1, with 9 bases fitting TRBD2. Germline CDR1 MNHNS, CDR2 SASEGT. The ends lost 6 bases at V and 6 bases at J; junction bases unmatched: 9. CDR3 length equals 15 residues. CDR3 sequence (DNA): TGTGCCAGCAGCGCCCTAGCGGGGACCTCCAATGAGCAGTTCTTC. This sequence encodes CASSALAGTSNEQFF.

The genes are TRBV7-9 and TRBJ2-7; 7 bases fit TRBD1. The CDR3 loop spans 15 amino acids. Germline V gene lookup returns CDR1 SEHNR and CDR2 FQNEAQ (reference sequence). Trimming cost V 6 bases and J 2 bases; bases outside gene matches: 10. The chain's CDR3 is CASSRGTEGAYEQYF. The CDR3 DNA is TGTGCCAGCAGTCGAGGGACAGAAGGAGCCTACGAGCAGTACTTC.

In this sample, this clone turned up a few times. The chain is built from TRBV7-9 and TRBJ2-1; 7 bases are shared with TRBD1. The CDR3 runs to 12 residues. Unmatched junction bases numbered 5, after V lost 5 bases and J lost 10 bases. Germline values: CDR1 SEHNR, CDR2 FQNEAQ (reference sequence). The DNA of the CDR3 is TGTGCCAGCAGCCCAGTGACAGGGGAGCAGTTCTTC. It yields the protein CASSPVTGEQFF.

This clone has a single count. The chain has TRBV27 and TRBJ2-1; D is undetermined. CDR3 length: 15 amino acids. V lost 0 bases to trimming and J lost 4 bases, with 10 bases between them. From germline, CDR1 is MNHEY and CDR2 SMNVEV (reference sequence). The CDR3 coding sequence is TGTGCCAGCAGTTTATCGTCCCCGTCATACAATGAGCAGTTCTTC. Translation gives CASSLSSPSYNEQFF.

The gene calls are TRBV25-1 and TRBJ2-7, with D perhaps assigned TRBD1 or TRBD2 (5 bases each). Germline V gives CDR1 MGHDK, CDR2 SYGVNS. This CDR3 spans 13 amino acids. V dropped 2 bases and J dropped 3 bases, with 8 bases sitting between them. This chain's CDR3 is CASSERDGYEQYF. CDR3 DNA sequence: TGTGCCAGCAGTGAAAGGGACGGCTACGAGCAGTACTTC.

The gene calls are TRBV4-2 and TRBJ2-4, with D perhaps TRBD2 (6 bases). The CDR3 loop spans 15 amino acids. Germline V lookup: CDR1 LGHNA, CDR2 YNFKEQ. V was shortened by 5 bases and J by 6 bases, with 17 bases between the two germline ends. CDR3 loop: CASSASLAEGNIQYF. The CDR3 coding sequence is TGTGCCAGCAGCGCCTCCCTGGCGGAGGGAAACATTCAGTACTTC.

The CDR3 here is CASSKGQIYEQYF. DNA of the CDR3: TGTGCCAGCAGTAAGGGACAGATCTACGAGCAGTACTTC. The chain carries TRBV28 and TRBJ2-7; 7 nucleotides align to TRBD1. J lost 3 bases, V lost 5 bases, and 4 bases had no gene match. The CDR3 length is 13 residues. From germline, CDR1 is MDHEN and CDR2 SYDVKM.

This clone was counted a few times. The same CDR3 also results from other DNA sequences found in this sample. The chain links TRBV5-1 to TRBJ2-1; D is uncertain. Trimming removed 0 bases at V and 0 bases at J, with 7 bases between. In germline, CDR1 is SGHRS, CDR2 YFSETQ. CDR3 size: 15 residues. This chain's CDR3 is CASSLDVSSYNEQFF. DNA of the CDR3: TGCGCCAGCAGCTTGGACGTCAGCTCCTACAATGAGCAGTTCTTC.